Below, 9 T cell receptor beta chains from the same sample are listed, as sequenced in a study of control samples from healthy donors and cancer patients. TCRdb's copy holds only in-frame clones and misses some; the assay was immunoSEQ multiplex PCR. The sample has roughly 120,000 clones, roughly 95% seen once. Material for sequencing was blood. These receptors were obtained from a man aged 25 to 45 in good health.

This chain links TRBV7-9 with TRBJ1-4; D perhaps matches TRBD1 (5 bases). V dropped 5 bases and J dropped 0 bases, with 13 bases sitting between them. Germline loops: CDR1 SEHNR, CDR2 FQNEAQ (reference sequence). This CDR3 comprises 16 residues. CDR3 DNA sequence: TGTGCCAGCAGCCTAAACCCGACAGCAACTAATGAAAAACTGTTTTTT. It is translated as CASSLNPTATNEKLFF. Full variable domain (missing parts from reference TRBV7-9 and TRBJ1-4): DTGVSQNPRHKITKRGQNVTFRCDPISEHNRLYWYRQTLGQGPEFLTYFQNEAQLEKSRLLSDRFSAERPKGSFSTLEIQRTEQGDSAMYLCASSLNPTATNEKLFFGSGTQLSVL.

This clone was observed a few times. The chain is built from TRBV10-3 and TRBJ2-1; D gene ambiguous. Trimming cost V 9 bases and J 10 bases, with 22 bases left between them. Germline CDR1 and CDR2: ENHRY and SYGVKD. The CDR3 sequence is 14 residues long. The CDR3 coding sequence is TGTGCCATTGGCCGTGGTAGTCTCGGCCCAGAGCAGTTCTTC. Translation: CAIGRGSLGPEQFF.

A single count supports this clone. J is TRBJ2-7 and V is TRBV11-2, with D tentatively TRBD2 (5 bases). The V end lost 7 bases, the J end lost 8 bases, and 15 bases lay between the germline ends. There are 12 residues in the CDR3. CDR1 and CDR2 from the germline V gene are SGHAT and FQNNGV. CDR3 DNA sequence: TGTGCCAGCACCAATCGGGGTCAAAAGCAGTACTTC. Amino acid sequence: CASTNRGQKQYF.

The genes are TRBV5-4 and TRBJ1-2, with no clear D. This CDR3 is built from 11 residues. With 0 bases removed from V and 7 bases from J, the gap between germline ends came to 4 bases. The germline V gene has CDR1 SGHNT and CDR2 YYREEE (reference sequence). In nucleotides, the CDR3 is TGTGCCAGCAGCTTGGCTGGTGGCTACACCTTC. It yields the protein CASSLAGGYTF. The full variable domain, its missing parts supplied by reference TRBV5-4 and TRBJ1-2, is ETGVTQSPTHLIKTRGQQVTLRCSSQSGHNTVSWYQQALGQGPQFIFQYYREEENGRGNFPPRFSGLQFPNYSSELNVNALELDDSALYLCASSLAGGYTFGSGTRLTVV.

The chain carries TRBV4-2 and TRBJ2-7; 7 bases agree with TRBD2. CDR3 length: 15 amino acids. V trimming: 3 bases; J trimming: 3 bases; junction bases outside the gene matches: 8. The germline V gene encodes CDR1 LGHNA and CDR2 YNFKEQ. The CDR3 loop reads CASSQGGTENYEQYF. The CDR3, as DNA: TGTGCCAGCAGCCAGGGGGGGACGGAGAACTACGAGCAGTACTTC.

CDR3 protein: CASSRDRGSYEQYF. CDR3 nucleotide sequence: TGTGCCAGCAGCAGGGACAGGGGTTCCTACGAGCAGTACTTC. The rearrangement joins TRBV6-5 to TRBJ2-7, with 10 nucleotides matching TRBD1. The CDR3 runs to 14 residues. CDR1 and CDR2 from the germline V gene are MNHEY and SVGAGI. Losses at the gene ends were 6 bases for V and 1 base for J; bases not matched to a gene: 3.

V and J are TRBV7-2 and TRBJ2-2; D is uncertain. The CDR3 loop spans 17 amino acids. The V end lost 2 bases, the J end lost 4 bases, and 17 bases lay between the germline ends. Germline V gene lookup returns CDR1 SGHTA and CDR2 FQGNSA. CDR3 nucleotides: TGTGCCAGCAGCTTACTTTTTCAAGGCAGTAGCACCGGGGAGCTGTTTTTT. Translated: CASSLLFQGSSTGELFF.

V usage is TRBV19 and J usage is TRBJ1-1; D not certain. Looked up from germline, CDR1 is LNHDA and CDR2 is SQIVND (reference sequence). V was pared by 6 bases and J by 4 bases, with 12 bases between. The CDR3 contains 13 residues. The CDR3 spells CASRVYPGTEAFF. The CDR3 DNA follows: TGTGCCAGTAGGGTCTACCCGGGCACTGAAGCTTTCTTT.

The rearrangement links TRBV5-7 to TRBJ2-2; 7 positions match TRBD1. TRBV5-7 is annotated as an ORF whose role is uncertain. The ends lost 0 bases at V and 4 bases at J; junction bases unmatched: 3. The CDR3 totals 15 residues. The DNA for the CDR3 is TGTGCCAGCAGCTTGGCATCAGGGGGCACCGGGGAGCTGTTTTTT. Its translation is CASSLASGGTGELFF.